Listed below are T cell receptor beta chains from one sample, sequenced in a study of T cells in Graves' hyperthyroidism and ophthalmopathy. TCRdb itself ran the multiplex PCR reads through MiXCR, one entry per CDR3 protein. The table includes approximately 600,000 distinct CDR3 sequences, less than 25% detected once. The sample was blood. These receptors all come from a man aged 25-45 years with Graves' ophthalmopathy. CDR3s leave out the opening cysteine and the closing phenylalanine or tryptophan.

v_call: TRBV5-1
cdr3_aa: ASSLGPTSGHYNEQF

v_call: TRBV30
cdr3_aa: CLGSYNEQF

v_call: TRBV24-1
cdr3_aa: ATSEGGRTGTVRNQPQH

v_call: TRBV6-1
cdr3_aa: ASTRLAGKETQY

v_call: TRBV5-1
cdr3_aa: ASSLFLAGEGGTDTQY

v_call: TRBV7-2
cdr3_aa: ASSSTGTMNTEAF

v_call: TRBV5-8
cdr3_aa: ASSRVAGSYNEQS

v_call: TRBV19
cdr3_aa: ASSTTPRDGYEQY

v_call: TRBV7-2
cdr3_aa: ASSLGGLAGLSPTQY

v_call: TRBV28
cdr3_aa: ASSAQGTATEAF

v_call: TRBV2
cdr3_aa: ASSDKGKMDQPQH

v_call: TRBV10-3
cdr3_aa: AISERGVGYT

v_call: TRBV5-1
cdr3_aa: ASSLGVGQGIDTQY

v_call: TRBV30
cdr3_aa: AWSGRWNTEAF

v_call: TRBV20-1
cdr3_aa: SAISGLVSYEQY

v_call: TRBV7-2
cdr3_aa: ASSPEDLAGEKLF

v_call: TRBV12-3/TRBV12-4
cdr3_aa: ASSLDDWGIDYQPQH

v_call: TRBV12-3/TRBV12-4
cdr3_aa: ASSPGLGPSSADTQY

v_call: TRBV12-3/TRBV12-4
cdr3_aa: ASSEVGPSNYGYT

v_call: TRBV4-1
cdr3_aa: ASSQDRGGVGGYT

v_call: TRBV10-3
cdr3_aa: AISESGLAGDNEQF

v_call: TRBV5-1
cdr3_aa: ASTTGGANTEAF

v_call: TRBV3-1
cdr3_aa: ASSYGQPGSGYT

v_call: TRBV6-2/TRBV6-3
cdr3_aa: ASSYVGLAVTGELF

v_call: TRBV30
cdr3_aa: AWSGGRVGNTEAF

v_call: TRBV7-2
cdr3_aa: ASSLSRGNSPLH

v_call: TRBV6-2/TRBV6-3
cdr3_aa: ASTERYSNQPQH

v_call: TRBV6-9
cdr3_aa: ASSYSMNEQF

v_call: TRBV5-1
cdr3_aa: ASSLGQGGNEQF

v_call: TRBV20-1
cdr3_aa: SAFGREQY

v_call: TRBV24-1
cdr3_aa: ATSSGRGRSYEQY

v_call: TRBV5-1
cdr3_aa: ASSLWERPDTQY

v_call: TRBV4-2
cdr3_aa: ASSQAGTPRSQETQY

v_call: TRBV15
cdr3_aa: ATSRELGGGVQPQH

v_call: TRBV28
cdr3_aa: ASSLGWTGPLDSEF

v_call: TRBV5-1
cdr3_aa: ASSSTRDGTDTQY

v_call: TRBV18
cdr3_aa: ASSTPGEDTQY

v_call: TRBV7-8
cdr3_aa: ASSQSDRVTYEQY

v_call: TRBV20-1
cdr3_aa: SAGGRLNEQY

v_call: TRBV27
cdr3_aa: ASSLGRGRSPPDTQY

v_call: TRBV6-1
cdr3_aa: ASSDGGTGAYEQY

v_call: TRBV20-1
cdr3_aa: SARVEGGRFYEQY

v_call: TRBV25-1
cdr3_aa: ASSGTSGNREQY

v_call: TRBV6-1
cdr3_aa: ASSEEVAGYLMGNTGELF

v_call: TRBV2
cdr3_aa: ASSEQGAYNEQF

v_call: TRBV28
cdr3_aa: ASSRDRVHEQY

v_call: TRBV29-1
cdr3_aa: SAGPQITDTQY

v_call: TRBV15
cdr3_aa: ATSAGPGTSVTDTQY

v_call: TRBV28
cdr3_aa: ASGGGSGRKSYEQY

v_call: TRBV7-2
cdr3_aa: ASSPTGTSHEQY

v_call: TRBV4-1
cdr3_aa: ASSQFGGISMNTEAF

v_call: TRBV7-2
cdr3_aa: ASSKDRVDRWRVRYTDTQY

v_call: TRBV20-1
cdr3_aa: SAHSGLAHYEQY

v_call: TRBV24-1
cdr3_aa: ATSFPGLAGAAPDTQY

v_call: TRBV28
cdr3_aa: ASSGAAVAF

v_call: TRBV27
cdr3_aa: ASGRIDRPDYEQY

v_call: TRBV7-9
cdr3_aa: ASSLAEINEKLF

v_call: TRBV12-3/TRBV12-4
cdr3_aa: ASRFMAGASGELF

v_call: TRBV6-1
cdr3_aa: ASSPQGVYGYT

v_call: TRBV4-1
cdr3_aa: ASSPLAIYNEQF